Presented here are 22 T cell receptor beta chains from one specimen sequenced in a study of blood T cells in healthy people across ages. Through a sample-barcoded 5' primer and a J-beta primer mix, a second PCR was run for 7 to 11 cycles. TCRdb reanalysed the 5' RACE reads using MiXCR and keeps one entry per CDR3 protein. The data show approximately 700,000 distinct CDR3 sequences, approximately 30% seen once. Sequenced material: blood. The source of these receptors is a woman at least 80 years old in good health.

This clonotype was detected many times. V and J are TRBV5-1 and TRBJ1-6; TRBD1 agrees at 10 bases. CDR1 and CDR2 (germline): SGHRS, YFSETQ. This CDR3 is 16 amino acids long. Unmatched junction bases numbered 9, after V lost 4 bases and J lost 8 bases. The chain's CDR3 is CASSTGDRGDDSPLHF. In nucleotides, the CDR3 is TGCGCCAGCAGCACGGGGGACAGGGGTGATGATTCACCCCTCCACTTT. Using reference TRBV5-1 and TRBJ1-6 for the parts outside the CDR3, the full variable domain is KAGVTQTPRYLIKTRGQQVTLSCSPISGHRSVSWYQQTPGQGLQFLFEYFSETQRNKGNFPGRFSGRQFSNSRSEMNVSTLELGDSALYLCASSTGDRGDDSPLHFGNGTRLTVT.

This clonotype was observed many times. The rearrangement joins TRBV7-3 to TRBJ2-3, with D hard to call. The V end was cut by 4 bases, the J end by 3 bases, with 8 bases between. The CDR3 runs to 13 residues. CDR1 is SGHTA, CDR2 FQGTGA, per germline. This CDR3 reads CASSWGQTDTQYF. The DNA for the CDR3 is TGTGCCAGCAGCTGGGGTCAAACAGATACGCAGTATTTT.

The chain uses TRBV10-3 and TRBJ2-5; TRBD1 might be the D (5 bases). The J call may be wrong; the DNA end is better matched by TRBJ2-7. Germline V gives CDR1 ENHRY, CDR2 SYGVKD. This CDR3 is 13 amino acids long. This CDR3 is CAISPGLPGEQYF. In nucleotides, the CDR3 is TGTGCCATCAGCCCAGGGCTGCCCGGCGAGCAGTACTTC.

The chain employs TRBV12-3 or TRBV12-4 and TRBJ2-1; 8 bases are a match to TRBD2. CDR3 length: 15 amino acids. Germline trimming cut 7 bases from V and 4 bases from J; bases unmatched to any gene: 9. This CDR3 is CASIEAGGGYNEQFF. Here the CDR3 DNA reads TGTGCCAGCATAGAGGCGGGAGGCGGGTACAATGAGCAGTTCTTC.

This clonotype was counted ten times or more. This chain joins TRBV6-2 or TRBV6-3 and TRBJ2-7; D unresolved. From germline, CDR1 is MNHEY and CDR2 SVGEGT. CDR3 length equals 11 residues. The V end was cut by 6 bases, the J end by 5 bases, with 8 bases between. CDR3 sequence reads: CASSRLDEQYF. The DNA of the CDR3 is TGTGCCAGCAGCCGCCTTGACGAGCAGTACTTC.

The chain links TRBV6-2 or TRBV6-3 to TRBJ2-7; 9 bases match TRBD2. With V trimmed by 0 bases and J by 3 bases, 0 bases remained unmatched. The CDR3 contains 14 residues. Germline lookup yields CDR1 MNHEY and CDR2 SVGEGT. This chain's CDR3 is CASSYSTSGYEQYF. For the CDR3, the DNA is TGTGCCAGCAGTTACTCGACTAGCGGCTACGAGCAGTACTTC.

The CDR3 loop reads CSARTVSSPYNEQYF. DNA of the CDR3: TGCAGTGCCAGGACCGTTTCGAGCCCCTACAATGAGCAGTACTTC. V is TRBV20-1 and J is TRBJ2-5, with D hard to call. The CDR3 is made up of 15 amino acids. The V gene's germline CDR1 is DFQATT and CDR2 SNEGSKA (reference sequence). Trimming took 6 bases from V and 11 from J, leaving 28 bases between them.

This clonotype came up many times. This chain uses TRBV29-1 with TRBJ2-7, with 8 bases matching TRBD1. J was trimmed by 4 bases and V by 4 bases; bases with no gene match: 12. The CDR3 length is 15 residues. Germline V lookup: CDR1 SQVTM, CDR2 ANQGSEA. CDR3 sequence reads: CSVGKRTGRQYEQYF. The DNA for the CDR3 is TGCAGCGTTGGGAAAAGGACAGGGCGCCAATACGAGCAGTACTTC.

This clonotype was seen repeatedly, ten times or more. The chain recombines TRBV6-1 with TRBJ2-7; a weak D match, TRBD1 (6 bases). The CDR3 has 15 residues. V lost 0 bases and J lost 6, with 15 bases in between. The germline CDR1 and CDR2 sequences are MNHNS and SASEGT. The DNA for the CDR3 is TGTGCCAGCAGTGAAGCATGGACAGTGCTCGGCGAGCAGTACTTC. This encodes CASSEAWTVLGEQYF.

This chain uses TRBV20-1 with TRBJ2-7; D not certain. Germline CDR1 DFQATT, CDR2 SNEGSKA (reference sequence). The CDR3 totals 13 residues. With 3 bases removed from V and 7 bases from J, the gap between germline ends came to 16 bases. This chain's CDR3 is CSASYGPYNEQYF. DNA for the CDR3: TGCAGTGCTAGCTACGGGCCCTACAATGAGCAGTACTTC.

The CDR3 loop reads CASSSPGLGVDTEAFF. The CDR3 nucleotides are TGTGCCAGCAGTTCCCCGGGGCTGGGAGTCGACACTGAAGCTTTCTTT. This chain connects TRBV6-5 to TRBJ1-1; a weak D match, TRBD1 (5 bases). The CDR3 runs 16 residues. The V end was cut by 4 bases, the J end by 3 bases, with 18 bases between. CDR1 MNHEY and CDR2 SVGAGI come from the germline V gene.

The chain couples TRBV10-3 to TRBJ1-2; the D gene is possibly TRBD1 (5 bases). The length of the CDR3 is 13 residues. In germline, CDR1 is ENHRY, CDR2 SYGVKD. V was pared by 4 bases and J by 0 bases, with 6 bases between. The CDR3 DNA follows: TGTGCCATCAGTGGGACAACTAACTATGGCTACACCTTC. Protein product: CAISGTTNYGYTF.

V gene TRBV14 combines with J gene TRBJ1-3; D not certain. Germline CDR1 and CDR2: SGHDN and FVKESK. The CDR3 is made up of 16 amino acids. V lost 2 bases to trimming and J lost 0 bases, with 11 bases between them. The CDR3 DNA is TGTGCCAGCAGCCAACTCGCCACGAGCTCTGGAAACACCATATATTTT. Translation: CASSQLATSSGNTIYF.

This chain connects TRBV29-1 to TRBJ1-1; 10 nucleotides agree with TRBD1. CDR3 length equals 13 residues. Germline CDR1 SQVTM, CDR2 ANQGSEA. V lost 3 bases and J lost 5; bases outside the gene matches: 3. DNA of the CDR3: TGCAGCGTTGAGGACAGGGGGAGGACTGAAGCTTTCTTT. Residues: CSVEDRGRTEAFF.

A note on this clonotype: Germline and junction disagree at one end, which may indicate a read error. The genes are TRBV4-2 and TRBJ2-1; D perhaps matches TRBD2 (5 bases). The CDR3 consists of 15 residues. Germline V gives CDR1 LGHNA, CDR2 YNFKEQ. CDR3 in DNA: TGTGCCAGCAGCCAAGATTTATTAAGGCGGAATGAGCGGTCCTTC. Its translation: CASSQDLLRRNERSF.

The V gene is TRBV20-1, the J gene TRBJ2-3, with D unresolved. Germline assignment: CDR1 DFQATT and CDR2 SNEGSKA (reference sequence). This CDR3 is 14 amino acids long. V was trimmed by 4 bases and J by 1 base, leaving 12 bases between them. The CDR3 region has the DNA TGCAGTGCTACCTCAGCGCTAGGCACAGATACGCAGTATTTT. Translation gives CSATSALGTDTQYF.

J is TRBJ1-2 and V is TRBV5-6, with a tentative D call TRBD1 (5 bases). Germline V gene sequence: CDR1 SGHDT, CDR2 YYEEEE. The CDR3 loop spans 17 amino acids. Trimming took 2 bases from V and 1 from J, leaving 18 bases between them. The CDR3 reads CASSFPQLGPDNYGYTF. The DNA of the CDR3 is TGTGCCAGCAGCTTTCCTCAATTGGGGCCGGATAACTATGGCTACACCTTC.

This clonotype was counted at least ten times. An end of the junction does not agree with germline; a read error may underlie this. The J gene is TRBJ2-1, the V gene TRBV6-5, with 13 bases that match TRBD2. The CDR3 loop spans 16 amino acids. The germline gives CDR1 MNHEY, CDR2 SVGAGI. The CDR3 loop reads CASSYWTSGGKNEQFF. CDR3 in DNA: TGTGCCAGCAGCTACTGGACTAGCGGGGGTAAAAATGAGCAGTTCTTC.

The DNA for the CDR3 is TGTGCCAGCAGTTTATCGGCCTCACCCCTCCACTTT. This translates into CASSLSASPLHF. The chain combines TRBV28 with TRBJ1-6; D gene unclear. V dropped 1 base and J dropped 10 bases, with 5 bases sitting between them. This CDR3 is built from 12 residues. Germline values: CDR1 MDHEN, CDR2 SYDVKM.

The chain links TRBV20-1 to TRBJ1-3; 7 nucleotides align to TRBD1. The CDR3 runs 14 residues. V lost 5 bases to trimming and J lost 4 bases; unmatched junction nucleotides: 8. In germline, CDR1 is DFQATT, CDR2 SNEGSKA (reference sequence). The CDR3 nucleotides read TGCAGTGCTGCAGACAGGGTCGGAGGAAACACCATATATTTT. Protein sequence: CSAADRVGGNTIYF.

As for this clonotype: A read error is possible here, since a much larger clone lies one base away. CDR3 bases: TGTGCCAGCGGTTTAGTCTGGCGGGGGGGCTTCTACAATGAGCAGTTCTTC. Its protein product is CASGLVWRGGFYNEQFF. V and J are TRBV12-3 or TRBV12-4 and TRBJ2-1; 9 bases are a match to TRBD2. The CDR3 is 17 residues long.

This clonotype was found a few times. The genes are TRBV6-2 or TRBV6-3 and TRBJ1-1; TRBD1 matches at 7 bases. V lost 8 bases and J lost 10; bases outside the gene matches: 13. Looked up from germline, CDR1 is MNHEY and CDR2 is SVGEGT. This CDR3 comprises 13 residues. The CDR3 spells CASRSTGPKRAFF. CDR3 bases: TGTGCCAGCCGCTCGACAGGGCCTAAGCGAGCTTTCTTT.